This record covers a single TCR beta chain. The data are from a study of identical twins. MiXCR was run by TCRdb on the 5' RACE reads, yielding one entry per CDR3 protein. The table includes a few hundred thousand distinct CDR3 sequences, roughly a quarter detected once. V lost 5 bases and J lost 0, with 10 bases in between. The CDR3 is 15 residues long. Germline CDR1 KGHDR, CDR2 SFDVKD. This sample also belongs to another study, concerning T cells expressing NK-cell markers.

This receptor was obtained from a woman between 18 and 29 years old in good health. The gene calls are TRBV24-1 and TRBJ2-1; no firm D call. The material sequenced was CD4+ T cells sorted from blood. The CDR3 DNA sequence: TGTGCCACCAGTGCTCCAGGAAGCTCCTACAATGAGCAGTTCTTC. It codes for CATSAPGSSYNEQFF.